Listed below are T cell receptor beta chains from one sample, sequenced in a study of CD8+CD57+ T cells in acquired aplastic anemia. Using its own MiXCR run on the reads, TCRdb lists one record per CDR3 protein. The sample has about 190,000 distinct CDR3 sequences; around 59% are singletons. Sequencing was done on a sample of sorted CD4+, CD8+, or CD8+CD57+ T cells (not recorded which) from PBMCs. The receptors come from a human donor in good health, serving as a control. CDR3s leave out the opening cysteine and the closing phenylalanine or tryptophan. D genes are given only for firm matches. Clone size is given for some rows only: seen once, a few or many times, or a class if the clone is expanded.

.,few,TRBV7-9,ASSRSSLQETQY
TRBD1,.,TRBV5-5,ASSFGTGERYGYT
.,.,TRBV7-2,ASSLVGGQNYGYT
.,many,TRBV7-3,ASSLFEQVAAF
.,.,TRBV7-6,ASSPSGREQY
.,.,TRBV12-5,ASGLVPGNTEAS
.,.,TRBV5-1,ASSLTDPTEEQY
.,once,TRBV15,RNQPQH
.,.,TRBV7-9,ASSESGFTDTQY
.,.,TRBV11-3,ASSSQVLNTEAF
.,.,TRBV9,ASSGRGQPYEQY
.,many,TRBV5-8,ASSSGGTQGETQY
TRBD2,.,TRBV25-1,ASSEPITTSGGARGNEQF
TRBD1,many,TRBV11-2,ASSLGYDRGLVTDTQY
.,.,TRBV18,ASSRGSANEKLF
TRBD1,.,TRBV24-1,ATSGLTGKGSPLH
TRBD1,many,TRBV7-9,ASSLMGQGVSPLH
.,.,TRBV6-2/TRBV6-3,ASRTPGGDGYT
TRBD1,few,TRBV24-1,ATSGTGNNNEQF
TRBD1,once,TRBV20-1,SARDREGVIEQF
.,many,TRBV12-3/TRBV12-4,ASSVHRAGNQPQH
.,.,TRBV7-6,ASRKDYEAYEQY
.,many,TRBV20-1,SASEGSYEQY
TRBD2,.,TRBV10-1,ASSGTSGRPGADTQY
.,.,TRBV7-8,ASKQNRGTDTQY
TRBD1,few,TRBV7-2,ASSQTGGYGYT
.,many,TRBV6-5,ASSYSQIGNSPLH
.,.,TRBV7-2,ASSFTGRDEQY
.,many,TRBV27,ASSPVSFGEQY
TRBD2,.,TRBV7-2,ASSPGLAETQY
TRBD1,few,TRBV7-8,ASSQQTSGTGNGYT
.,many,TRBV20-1,SARKLTGPYEAF
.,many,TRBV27,ASSLWSGGLYEQY
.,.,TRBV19,ASTRGYEQY
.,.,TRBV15,AISNRAYEQY
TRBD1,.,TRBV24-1,ATSSGDSSPLH
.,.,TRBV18,ASLSTANYGYT
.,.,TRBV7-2,ASSFPGSGGTEAF
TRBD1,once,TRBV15,ATSKTGAIGNTIY
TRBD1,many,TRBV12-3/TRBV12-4,ASRGTGKSYEQY
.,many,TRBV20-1,SARDDRGNYGYT